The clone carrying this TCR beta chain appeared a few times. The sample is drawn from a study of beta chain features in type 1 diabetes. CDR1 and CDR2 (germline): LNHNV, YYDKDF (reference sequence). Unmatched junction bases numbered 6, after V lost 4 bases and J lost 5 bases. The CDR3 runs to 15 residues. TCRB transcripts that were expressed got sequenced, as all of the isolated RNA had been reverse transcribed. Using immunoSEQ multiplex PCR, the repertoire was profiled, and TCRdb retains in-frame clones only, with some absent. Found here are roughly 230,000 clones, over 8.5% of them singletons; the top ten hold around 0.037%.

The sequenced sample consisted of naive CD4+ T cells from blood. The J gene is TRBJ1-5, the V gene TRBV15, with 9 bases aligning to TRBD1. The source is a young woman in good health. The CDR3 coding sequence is TGTGCCACCAGCACTCCGACAGGGGGACATCAGCCCCAGCATTTT. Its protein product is CATSTPTGGHQPQHF.